These 30 T cell receptor beta chains share one sample of origin, sequenced in a study of blood T cell repertoires in COVID-19. Sequencing was performed with immunoSEQ multiplex PCR; in TCRdb, only in-frame clones are kept and a portion is missing. Among 100,000 or so clones, 70% to 85% were seen once, and the ten largest hold 9.5% to 10%. The specimen sequenced was peripheral blood. These receptors were obtained from a man in his sixties with active or convalescent COVID-19.

The sample holds a few counts of this clone. Additional DNA sequences in this sample encode the identical CDR3. The chain combines TRBV5-8 with TRBJ2-5; no firm D call. Germline CDR1 reads SGHTS; CDR2 reads YDEGEE. The CDR3 loop spans 14 amino acids. Trimming shortened V by 4 bases and J by 7 bases, and 17 bases separated the two germline ends. In DNA form, the CDR3 reads TGTGCCAGCAGCGGTGGGTGGGCCGACGGGACCCAGTACTTC. Translated, it gives CASSGGWADGTQYF. The complete variable domain, with remaining parts taken from reference TRBV5-8 and TRBJ2-5, reads EAGVTQSPTHLIKTRGQQATLRCSPISGHTSVYWYQQALGLGLQFLLWYDEGEERNRGNFPPRFSGRQFPNYSSELNVNALELEDSALYLCASSGGWADGTQYFGPGTRLLVL.

This chain connects TRBV5-4 to TRBJ1-2, with TRBD1 matching over 12 bases. V shed 3 bases, J shed 4 bases, and the junction held 7 bases outside the gene matches. CDR3 size: 16 residues. CDR1 and CDR2 (germline): SGHNT, YYREEE (reference sequence). The DNA for the CDR3 is TGTGCCAGCAGCTATTCCGGGACAGGGGGCAGCTATGGCTACACCTTC. Residues: CASSYSGTGGSYGYTF.

The genes are TRBV18 and TRBJ2-7; 9 bases match TRBD1. Germline lookup yields CDR1 KGHSH and CDR2 LQKENI. The CDR3 has 13 amino acids. V trimming: 3 bases; J trimming: 9 bases; junction bases outside the gene matches: 6. CDR3 coding DNA: TGTGCCAGCTCACCTAGACAGGGGGAAAGGCAGTACGTC. It translates to CASSPRQGERQYV.

The rearrangement links TRBV11-2 to TRBJ1-1; D is uncertain. CDR1 is SGHAT, CDR2 FQNNGV, per germline. Deletions cut 2 bases from V and 0 bases from J, with 7 bases between. This CDR3 contains 14 residues. The CDR3 spells CASSLSNLNTEAFF. In DNA form, the CDR3 reads TGTGCCAGCAGCTTAAGCAATTTGAACACTGAAGCTTTCTTT.

This sequence joins TRBV15 and TRBJ1-5; weak D call: TRBD1 (5 bases). Per germline, CDR1 LNHNV and CDR2 YYDKDF (reference sequence). The CDR3 has 15 residues. The V and J ends lost 0 bases and 3 bases respectively, with 9 bases between them. CDR3 region: CATSRDKGYNQPQHF. DNA of the CDR3: TGTGCCACCAGCAGAGATAAGGGGTACAATCAGCCCCAGCATTTT.

The count of this clone is one. CDR3 residues: CASSPGRDRHF. DNA of the CDR3: TGTGCCAGCAGCCCGGGTCGAGATCGGCATTTT. This sequence joins TRBV12-3 or TRBV12-4 and TRBJ1-5, with D unresolved. V was cut by 6 bases and J by 15 bases, with 15 bases left in between. The CDR3 sequence is 11 residues long.

The V and J genes are TRBV6-2 or TRBV6-3 and TRBJ2-3; 7 bases agree with TRBD1. This CDR3 has 17 residues. Germline CDR1 MNHEY, CDR2 SVGEGT. V lost 0 bases, J lost 2 bases, and 8 bases stayed unmatched. CDR3 sequence: CASSYSRGRSDTDTQYF. The CDR3 nucleotides are TGTGCCAGCAGTTACTCGAGGGGGCGAAGTGACACAGATACGCAGTATTTT.

In its sample, this clone was seen once. This chain links TRBV9 with TRBJ1-2; 7 bases match TRBD1. V shed 3 bases and J 3 bases; nucleotides not matched to a gene: 2. Germline-derived CDR1 and CDR2 are SGDLS and YYNGEE. This CDR3 contains 13 residues. The CDR3 nucleotides are TGTGCCAGCAGCGATACAGGGGACTATGGCTACACCTTC. As protein: CASSDTGDYGYTF. Supplemented by reference TRBV9 and TRBJ1-2, the full variable domain reads DSGVTQTPKHLITATGQRVTLRCSPRSGDLSVYWYQQSLDQGLQFLIQYYNGEERAKGNILERFSAQQFPDLHSELNLSSLELGDSALYFCASSDTGDYGYTFGSGTRLTVV.

This clone has only a few counts. The chain is built from TRBV11-2 and TRBJ1-5; 8 bases fit TRBD1. J was trimmed by 9 bases and V by 3 bases; bases with no gene match: 10. The CDR3 has 15 residues. The germline V gene has CDR1 SGHAT and CDR2 FQNNGV. The CDR3 bases are TGTGCCAGCAGCTTCGGGACAGGTGGGGCCGGGCCCCAGCATTTT. Its protein is CASSFGTGGAGPQHF.

In its sample, this clone was seen once. The V call is TRBV11-3, the J call TRBJ2-3; 7 bases map to TRBD2. This CDR3 is 17 amino acids long. Germline values: CDR1 SGHNT, CDR2 YENEEA. With V trimmed by 3 bases and J by 2 bases, 11 bases remained unmatched. The CDR3 sequence is CASSFHRSSGYTDTQYF. The CDR3 region has the DNA TGTGCCAGCAGCTTCCACCGCTCTAGCGGATACACAGATACGCAGTATTTT.

This rearrangement joins TRBV24-1 to TRBJ1-2; D unresolved. The V gene lost 1 base and the J gene lost 8 bases, with 4 bases spanning the gap. The CDR3 is 11 residues long. In germline, CDR1 is KGHDR, CDR2 SFDVKD. The CDR3 sequence: CATSDFLGYTF. The CDR3, as DNA: TGTGCCACCAGTGATTTTCTCGGCTACACCTTC.

In this sample, this clone turned up a few times. The J gene is TRBJ2-1, the V gene TRBV4-3, with 13 bases aligning to TRBD2. The CDR3 contains 15 residues. Germline V gene lookup returns CDR1 LGHNA and CDR2 YSLEER. V lost 6 bases, J lost 3 bases, and 2 bases stayed unmatched. CDR3 sequence reads: CASSGTSGDYNEQFF. In DNA form, the CDR3 reads TGCGCCAGCAGTGGGACTAGCGGGGACTACAATGAGCAGTTCTTC.

The chain recombines TRBV27 with TRBJ1-2, with D possibly matching TRBD1 (5 bases). Germline assignment: CDR1 MNHEY and CDR2 SMNVEV (reference sequence). Trimming shortened V by 5 bases and J by 8 bases, and 15 bases separated the two germline ends. The CDR3 loop spans 13 amino acids. In nucleotides, the CDR3 is TGTGCCAGCAGTGAGGAGGGGAAATGGGGCTACACCTTC. As protein: CASSEEGKWGYTF.

The gene calls are TRBV16 and TRBJ2-4; 8 nucleotides agree with TRBD1. The CDR3 contains 17 residues. Per the germline V gene, CDR1 is KGHSY and CDR2 is FQNENV. V dropped 3 bases and J dropped 5; count of bases not matched to a gene: 12. The CDR3 nucleotides are TGTGCCAGCAGCCACCGTTTCAGGGGGCGCCGCGAAAACATTCAGTACTTC. This encodes CASSHRFRGRRENIQYF.

This clone was seen more than once but under ten times. V gene TRBV5-1 combines with J gene TRBJ2-1, with D tentatively TRBD2 (7 bases). CDR1 is SGHRS and CDR2 is YFSETQ in the germline V gene. V was shortened by 3 bases and J by 5 bases, with 12 bases between the two germline ends. The CDR3 extends over 14 amino acids. The CDR3 spells CASSSGGQNNEQFF. The CDR3 coding sequence is TGCGCCAGCAGCTCCGGGGGGCAGAACAATGAGCAGTTCTTC. Using reference TRBV5-1 and TRBJ2-1 for the parts outside the CDR3, the full variable domain is KAGVTQTPRYLIKTRGQQVTLSCSPISGHRSVSWYQQTPGQGLQFLFEYFSETQRNKGNFPGRFSGRQFSNSRSEMNVSTLELGDSALYLCASSSGGQNNEQFFGPGTRLTVL.

V is TRBV19 and J is TRBJ2-5; TRBD2 aligns across 8 bases. Trimming at V came to 2 bases and at J to 5 bases, leaving 10 bases not matched to a gene. Germline V gene sequence: CDR1 LNHDA, CDR2 SQIVND (reference sequence). CDR3 size: 16 residues. The DNA of the CDR3 is TGTGCCAGTAGTATAAGGGGGAGAGCGGGAGTTGAGACCCAGTACTTC. Protein sequence: CASSIRGRAGVETQYF.

This clone appeared many times. The chain recombines TRBV30 with TRBJ1-6; 8 nucleotides match TRBD1. The CDR3 runs 16 residues. J lost 0 bases, V lost 5 bases, and 6 bases had no gene match. Germline-derived CDR1 and CDR2 are GTSNPN and SVGIG (reference sequence). CDR3 DNA sequence: TGTGCCTGGGGACAGGGAGGAATCTCCTATAATTCACCCCTCCACTTT. Encoded protein: CAWGQGGISYNSPLHF.

This sequence joins TRBV7-6 and TRBJ2-1, with TRBD1 identical over 8 bases. Germline V gives CDR1 SGHVS, CDR2 FNYEAQ. The V segment lost 5 bases and the J segment 15 bases; nucleotides outside the gene matches: 21. The CDR3 totals 16 residues. The CDR3 protein is CASSPGGSGIPRDLFF. The CDR3 nucleotides read TGTGCCAGCAGCCCAGGGGGCTCCGGGATTCCCCGGGATCTGTTCTTC.

This chain links TRBV7-9 with TRBJ2-1; TRBD2 might be the D (7 bases). The CDR3 is 18 residues long. Trimming took off 2 bases at V and 7 bases at J, with 24 bases between the two ends. Germline values: CDR1 SEHNR, CDR2 FQNEAQ (reference sequence). CDR3 in amino acids: CASSLIGTKGLRRNEQFF. The CDR3 DNA reads TGTGCCAGCAGCTTAATAGGGACAAAGGGACTACGTAGAAATGAGCAGTTCTTC.

The chain has TRBV6-5 and TRBJ2-6, with a weak D call TRBD1 (5 bases). CDR3 length: 14 amino acids. Germline V gene lookup returns CDR1 MNHEY and CDR2 SVGAGI. Trimming took 4 bases from V and 1 from J, leaving 5 bases between them. The CDR3 spells CASSSGSGANVLTF. In nucleotides, the CDR3 is TGTGCCAGCAGTTCAGGGTCTGGGGCCAACGTCCTGACTTTC.

The gene calls are TRBV7-9 and TRBJ2-7; unclear D gene. From germline, CDR1 is SEHNR and CDR2 FQNEAQ (reference sequence). V was cut by 1 base and J by 2 bases, with 6 bases left in between. This CDR3 has 13 amino acids. CDR3 DNA sequence: TGTGCCAGCAGCTTAGACTTCCCCTACGAGCAGTACTTC. The encoded protein is CASSLDFPYEQYF.

The rearrangement joins TRBV2 to TRBJ2-5; D possibly corresponds to TRBD2 (5 bases). The CDR3 totals 15 residues. Trimming pared 1 base from V and 5 bases from J, leaving 14 bases between. CDR1 is SNHLY and CDR2 is FYNNEI in the germline V gene. The CDR3 bases are TGTGCCAGCAGTGAAGGCCCAGCGGCCCGCGAGACCCAGTACTTC. Protein sequence: CASSEGPAARETQYF. Drawing the rest from reference TRBV2 and TRBJ2-5, the complete variable domain is EPEVTQTPSHQVTQMGQEVILRCVPISNHLYFYWYRQILGQKVEFLVSFYNNEISEKSEIFDDQFSVERPDGSNFTLKIRSTKLEDSAMYFCASSEGPAARETQYFGPGTRLLVL.

This clone was observed a few times. This rearrangement joins TRBV19 to TRBJ1-1; a possible D gene is TRBD1 (5 bases). Germline CDR1 reads LNHDA; CDR2 reads SQIVND (reference sequence). Trimming removed 3 bases at V and 1 base at J, with 12 bases between. This CDR3 is 15 amino acids long. The DNA for the CDR3 is TGTGCCAGTAGTATTATCGACAGTTGGAACACTGAAGCTTTCTTT. It specifies CASSIIDSWNTEAFF.

Only a few counts were recorded for this clone. J is TRBJ1-2 and V is TRBV11-2, with 12 bases that match TRBD1. The CDR3 totals 17 residues. CDR1 and CDR2 from the germline V gene are SGHAT and FQNNGV. Trimming cost V 5 bases and J 8 bases; bases outside gene matches: 15. Here the CDR3 DNA reads TGTGCCAGCAGCCGGGAGGGACAGGGGGCGTACGGTGAGGGCTACACCTTC. Its protein is CASSREGQGAYGEGYTF. The variable domain in full, completed from reference TRBV11-2 and TRBJ1-2, reads EAGVAQSPRYKIIEKRQSVAFWCNPISGHATLYWYQQILGQGPKLLIQFQNNGVVDDSQLPKDRFSAERLKGVDSTLKIQPAKLEDSAVYLCASSREGQGAYGEGYTFGSGTRLTVV.

About this clone: The identical CDR3 is also encoded by other nucleotide sequences in the sample. V is TRBV28 and J is TRBJ2-2; 12 bases agree with TRBD2. Germline V gene data show CDR1 as MDHEN and CDR2 as SYDVKM. The V and J ends lost 5 bases and 4 bases, in that order; junction bases with no gene match: 5. CDR3 length equals 16 residues. The CDR3 loop is CASSLAGGSGTGELFF. CDR3 bases: TGTGCCAGCAGTCTAGCGGGAGGGTCGGGCACCGGGGAGCTGTTTTTT. Full variable domain (remainder filled in from reference TRBV28 and TRBJ2-2): DVKVTQSSRYLVKRTGEKVFLECVQDMDHENMFWYRQDPGLGLRLIYFSYDVKMKEKGDIPEGYSVSREKKERFSLILESASTNQTSMYLCASSLAGGSGTGELFFGEGSRLTVL.

The J gene is TRBJ2-7, the V gene TRBV7-5; the D segment call TRBD2 is taken from the table without a DNA check. TRBV7-5 is described as a pseudogene. The CDR3 is 17 amino acids. The CDR3 sequence: CARSLAMVLAGEGEQYF. Here the CDR3 DNA reads TGTGCCAGAAGCTTAGCGATGGTACTAGCGGGAGAGGGCGAGCAGTACTTC.

The rearrangement uses TRBV27 and TRBJ1-1, with 9 bases that match TRBD1. The CDR3 has 14 amino acids. Trimming took 6 bases from V and 10 from J; bases not matched to a gene: 12. Per the germline V gene, CDR1 is MNHEY and CDR2 is SMNVEV (reference sequence). The CDR3 here is CASSPDRGPFGAFF. CDR3 bases: TGTGCCAGCAGCCCGGACAGGGGCCCGTTCGGAGCTTTCTTT.

This clone appeared a single time. V usage is TRBV9 and J usage is TRBJ2-1, with 10 bases aligning to TRBD2. The CDR3 covers 15 residues. Germline CDR1 and CDR2: SGDLS and YYNGEE. J gave up 7 bases and V 1 base, and 5 bases lay outside the gene matches. CDR3 loop: CASSVKGLARNEQFF. DNA of the CDR3: TGTGCCAGCAGCGTAAAGGGACTAGCGAGGAATGAGCAGTTCTTC.

CDR3 nucleotides: TGTGCCAGCAATGTCCCGACTAGCGGAAGTAGCGAGCAGTACTTC. Encoded protein: CASNVPTSGSSEQYF. The V call is TRBV28, the J call TRBJ2-7, with 9 bases matching TRBD2. Looked up from germline, CDR1 is MDHEN and CDR2 is SYDVKM. The ends lost 7 bases at V and 6 bases at J; junction bases unmatched: 13. The CDR3 length is 15 residues.

The chain combines TRBV18 with TRBJ2-4; 9 bases are a match to TRBD1. V lost 2 bases and J lost 0; bases outside the gene matches: 8. This CDR3 is 18 amino acids long. From germline, CDR1 is KGHSH and CDR2 LQKENI. CDR3 loop: CASSPSGTGILAKNIQYF. The CDR3 DNA reads TGTGCCAGCTCACCATCCGGGACAGGGATACTAGCCAAAAACATTCAGTACTTC.